Below, 28 T cell receptor beta chains from the same sample are listed, as sequenced in a study of regulatory T cells in long-lasting Graves disease. HTBI primers from iRepertoire and Arm-PCR of CDR3 regions yielded the TCR beta libraries. Each CDR3 protein gets one entry after TCRdb re-called the multiplex PCR reads with MiXCR. This table holds 350,000 to 450,000 distinct CDR3 sequences, about 15% found once. Regarding time point: newly diagnosed GD, antithyroid drugs for less than 3 months. From PBMCs, RNA was extracted and then used to make the TCR library. The sample was also linked to a second study, of T cells in Graves' hyperthyroidism and ophthalmopathy.

The source material was peripheral blood mononuclear cells (PBMCs), sampled at new diagnosis, from a patient treated with antithyroid drugs. These receptors all stem from a woman between 40 and 50 years old with Graves disease.

This clonotype was recorded at least ten times. The chain combines TRBV27 with TRBJ2-1, with 8 bases identical to TRBD1. From germline, CDR1 is MNHEY and CDR2 SMNVEV (reference sequence). With 7 bases clipped from V and 6 bases from J, the junction kept 8 bases outside the gene matches. The CDR3 spans 14 residues. The CDR3 bases are TGTGCCAGCAAACCCGGGACAGGACTCAATGAGCAGTTCTTC. Its protein product is CASKPGTGLNEQFF.

This clonotype came up many times. The rearrangement joins TRBV30 to TRBJ2-7; D is undetermined. There are 12 residues in the CDR3. CDR1 and CDR2 from the germline V gene are GTSNPN and SVGIG (reference sequence). Trimming removed 4 bases from V and 3 bases from J, with 10 bases in between. The CDR3 spells CAWTKGSYEQYF. The CDR3 DNA sequence: TGTGCCTGGACGAAGGGAAGCTACGAGCAGTACTTC.

This clonotype was picked up many times. The CDR3 here is CASSLLYSGTGELFF. In nucleotides, the CDR3 is TGTGCCAGCAGTTTGCTATATAGTGGTACCGGGGAGCTGTTTTTT. The chain recombines TRBV6-2 or TRBV6-3 with TRBJ2-2, with D unclear. V lost 4 bases and J lost 5, with 14 bases in between. The CDR3 totals 15 residues. CDR1 MNHEY and CDR2 SVGEGT come from the germline V gene.

This clonotype was counted many times. This chain links TRBV28 with TRBJ1-5; a weak D match, TRBD1 (6 bases). This CDR3 spans 16 amino acids. Between the trimmed V and J ends, which lost 2 bases and 0 bases, there was a span of 11 bases. CDR1 and CDR2 (germline): MDHEN, SYDVKM. The CDR3 here is CASSLTSGVSNQPQHF. The DNA for the CDR3 is TGTGCCAGCAGTTTAACTTCAGGGGTTAGCAATCAGCCCCAGCATTTT.

There are a few counts of this clonotype. The chain joins TRBV27 to TRBJ1-1; D gene ambiguous. Trimming pared 3 bases from V and 1 base from J, leaving 12 bases between. From germline, CDR1 is MNHEY and CDR2 SMNVEV (reference sequence). This CDR3 spans 15 amino acids. The CDR3 reads CASSLNSWGNTEAFF. In DNA form, the CDR3 reads TGTGCCAGCAGTTTGAACAGTTGGGGGAACACTGAAGCTTTCTTT.

The gene calls are TRBV20-1 and TRBJ2-1; 7 nucleotides align to TRBD1. Germline CDR1 and CDR2: DFQATT and SNEGSKA (reference sequence). The V segment lost 3 bases and the J segment 4 bases; nucleotides outside the gene matches: 3. The length of the CDR3 is 13 residues. The CDR3 spells CSASPGGYNEQFF. Written as DNA, the CDR3 is TGCAGTGCTAGTCCAGGGGGATACAATGAGCAGTTCTTC.

This clonotype was recorded many times. For the CDR3, the DNA is TGCGCCAGCAGCCAAGATTGGGGTGAATTCACTGAAGCTTTCTTT. Its protein product is CASSQDWGEFTEAFF. The chain couples TRBV4-1 to TRBJ1-1; D ambiguous. Germline CDR1 reads MGHRA; CDR2 reads YSYEKL. Between the trimmed V and J ends, which lost 0 bases and 4 bases, there was a span of 12 bases. The CDR3 sequence is 15 residues long.

On this clonotype itself: A read error may be the cause here, since a much bigger clone is one base away. J is TRBJ2-2 and V is TRBV3-1; D not certain. This CDR3 has 13 amino acids. The V end was cut by 0 bases, the J end by 6 bases, with 5 bases between. Germline CDR1 and CDR2: LGHDT and YNNKEL (reference sequence). CDR3: CASSQDRAGELFF. The CDR3 bases are TGTGCCAGCAGCCAAGATCGGGCCGGGGAGCTGTTTTTT.

This clonotype was counted many times. This rearrangement joins TRBV2 to TRBJ1-6; D possibly corresponds to TRBD1 (5 bases). The CDR3 runs to 12 residues. Trimming removed 6 bases from V and 14 bases from J, with 14 bases in between. In germline, CDR1 is SNHLY, CDR2 FYNNEI. CDR3 protein: CASSQSEGALHF. The CDR3 DNA follows: TGTGCCAGCAGCCAATCGGAAGGGGCCCTCCACTTT.

In this sample, this clonotype turned up a few times. A much larger clone lies one base from this, so it may be a read error. The V call is TRBV12-3 or TRBV12-4, the J call TRBJ1-1; D is unresolved. The CDR3 totals 12 residues. Trimming shortened V by 3 bases and J by 4 bases, and 6 bases separated the two germline ends. In DNA, the CDR3 is TGTGCCAGCAGTTTTTGGAGCACTGAAGCTTTCTTT. It yields the protein CASSFWSTEAFF.

The sample holds many counts of this clonotype. This chain links TRBV12-3 or TRBV12-4 with TRBJ1-2; D uncertain. This CDR3 is 12 amino acids long. Trimming cost V 7 bases and J 5 bases, with 11 bases left between them. The CDR3 DNA reads TGTGCCAGCAAAATCTCGTCATATGGCTACACCTTC. Amino acids: CASKISSYGYTF.

This clonotype was seen repeatedly, ten times or more. The chain couples TRBV6-1 to TRBJ1-4, with no clear D. Germline-derived CDR1 and CDR2 are MNHNS and SASEGT. V lost 0 bases to trimming and J lost 7 bases, with 15 bases between them. The length of the CDR3 is 16 residues. CDR3 DNA: TGTGCCAGCAGTGAAGCGCTCGGACGCTTTCGTGAAAAACTGTTTTTT. Translation: CASSEALGRFREKLFF.

This clonotype has at least ten counts. This chain joins TRBV20-1 and TRBJ2-7; 9 bases are shared with TRBD1. Germline loops: CDR1 DFQATT, CDR2 SNEGSKA (reference sequence). J was trimmed by 6 bases and V by 5 bases; bases with no gene match: 8. The CDR3 totals 13 residues. Here the CDR3 DNA reads TGCAGTGCTCAGGGACAGGGTATTCGCGAGCAGTACTTC. Translating it yields CSAQGQGIREQYF.

This clonotype was seen more than once but under ten times. The chain couples TRBV3-1 to TRBJ2-7; TRBD1 agrees at 9 bases. With V trimmed by 5 bases and J by 3 bases, 8 bases remained unmatched. Looked up from germline, CDR1 is LGHDT and CDR2 is YNNKEL (reference sequence). The CDR3 is 15 residues long. The CDR3 loop reads CASSVHPGQGYEQYF. The CDR3 DNA reads TGTGCCAGCAGCGTTCATCCGGGACAGGGCTACGAGCAGTACTTC.

J is TRBJ2-1 and V is TRBV11-3; D is uncertain. CDR1 SGHNT and CDR2 YENEEA come from the germline V gene. The CDR3 contains 16 residues. The V end lost 3 bases, the J end lost 4 bases, and 16 bases lay between the germline ends. In DNA form, the CDR3 reads TGTGCCAGCAGCTTCGGCCACATGGAAAGTTACAATGAGCAGTTCTTC. It translates to CASSFGHMESYNEQFF.

This clonotype was detected only a few times. The rearrangement joins TRBV28 to TRBJ2-7; 9 nucleotides line up with TRBD2. Germline values: CDR1 MDHEN, CDR2 SYDVKM. This CDR3 is built from 13 residues. The CDR3 sequence: CASSLIAGGTTTV. CDR3 sequence (DNA): TGTGCCAGCAGTCTCATTGCGGGGGGGACTACTACCGTC.

In its sample, this clonotype was seen a few times. The chain combines TRBV20-1 with TRBJ1-1; D uncertain. CDR3 length equals 13 residues. V lost 4 bases and J 4 bases, leaving 13 bases between the germline ends. From germline, CDR1 is DFQATT and CDR2 SNEGSKA (reference sequence). DNA for the CDR3: TGCAGTGCTACCAGGATCCTGGGCACTGAAGCTTTCTTT. Translating it yields CSATRILGTEAFF.

Ten or more counts support this clonotype. The CDR3 spells CASSPDLGQIQETQYF. CDR3 DNA sequence: TGTGCCAGCAGCCCCGATTTAGGACAGATCCAAGAGACCCAGTACTTC. The J gene is TRBJ2-5, the V gene TRBV12-3 or TRBV12-4; TRBD1 might be the D (6 bases). V lost 6 bases, J lost 1 base, and 18 bases lay in between. The CDR3 loop spans 16 amino acids.

The chain employs TRBV15 and TRBJ1-4, with D possibly being TRBD1 (5 bases). Germline V gene sequence: CDR1 LNHNV, CDR2 YYDKDF (reference sequence). The ends were cut back, 0 bases at V and 8 bases at J, with 13 bases in the middle. The CDR3 contains 15 residues. CDR3 DNA: TGTGCCACCAGCAGAGAACGGGGGGTGAGGGAAAAACTGTTTTTT. This translates into CATSRERGVREKLFF.

This clonotype was counted ten times or more. The chain carries TRBV20-1 and TRBJ1-1; unclear D gene. In germline, CDR1 is DFQATT, CDR2 SNEGSKA (reference sequence). This CDR3 is built from 13 residues. V was shortened by 0 bases and J by 8 bases, with 13 bases between the two germline ends. The CDR3 region has the DNA TGCAGTGCTAGAGATTATGTAGGACCCGAAGCTTTCTTT. Its translation is CSARDYVGPEAFF.

In this sample, this clonotype turned up a few times. This may arise from a read error, as a much more abundant clone is one base away. The chain has TRBV11-2 and TRBJ2-1, with D maybe TRBD1 (5 bases). Germline assignment: CDR1 SGHAT and CDR2 FQNNGV. The CDR3 runs to 16 residues. CDR3 in DNA: TGTGCCAGCAGCCCTTACAGGTTTAGCTCCTACAATGAGCAGCTCTTC. Translating gives CASSPYRFSSYNEQLF.

This clonotype appeared many times. This rearrangement joins TRBV6-1 to TRBJ2-2; 8 bases agree with TRBD2. J was trimmed by 7 bases and V by 4 bases; bases with no gene match: 11. The CDR3 consists of 16 residues. Germline lookup yields CDR1 MNHNS and CDR2 SASEGT. The CDR3 sequence: CASSVPGTRRFGELFF. The CDR3 region has the DNA TGTGCCAGCAGTGTACCCGGGACTAGGCGATTCGGGGAGCTGTTTTTT.

The CDR3 loop reads CASSETGTGGETQYF. The CDR3 DNA follows: TGTGCCAGCAGTGAAACCGGGACAGGGGGAGAGACCCAGTACTTC. This chain connects TRBV6-1 to TRBJ2-5, with 11 bases that match TRBD1. This CDR3 comprises 15 residues. Germline V CDR1 and CDR2: MNHNS, SASEGT. The junction had 3 bases not matched to a gene; V was cut back by 2 bases and J by 4 bases.

The V gene is TRBV18, the J gene TRBJ2-3; 9 nucleotides match TRBD2. The CDR3 length is 16 residues. Trimming took 3 bases from V and 1 from J; bases not matched to a gene: 5. CDR1 is KGHSH, CDR2 LQKENI, per germline. The CDR3 DNA reads TGTGCCAGCTCACCCCAAGCGGGAGGTGGCACAGATACGCAGTATTTT. Residues: CASSPQAGGGTDTQYF.

The gene calls are TRBV2 and TRBJ1-1; tentative D call: TRBD1 (5 bases). The CDR3 extends over 15 amino acids. From germline, CDR1 is SNHLY and CDR2 FYNNEI. V shed 3 bases and J shed 0 bases, with 11 bases lying between them. The CDR3 sequence is CASSDPTVMNTEAFF. The CDR3 DNA reads TGTGCCAGCAGTGATCCGACAGTCATGAACACTGAAGCTTTCTTT.

This clonotype was found many times. The chain is built from TRBV9 and TRBJ1-2, with D tentatively TRBD1 (5 bases). Germline assignment: CDR1 SGDLS and CDR2 YYNGEE. V lost 4 bases and J 4 bases, leaving 17 bases between the germline ends. CDR3 length: 15 amino acids. The CDR3 DNA reads as TGTGCCAGCAGCCCCGGGGGTCTGGGTGGCTATGGCTACACCTTC. This codes for CASSPGGLGGYGYTF.

The CDR3 sequence is CASRATQAGNTIYF. The CDR3 DNA sequence: TGTGCCAGTAGGGCCACCCAGGCTGGAAACACCATATATTTT. The gene calls are TRBV19 and TRBJ1-3; D gene uncertain. Trimming left V 6 bases short and J 2 bases short, with 11 bases between. CDR1 is LNHDA and CDR2 is SQIVND in the germline V gene (reference sequence). This CDR3 has 14 amino acids.

This clonotype has at least ten counts. The DNA for the CDR3 is TGTGCCAGCAGCCAAGGGACAGATTTCATGAACACTGAAGCTTTCTTT. It yields the protein CASSQGTDFMNTEAFF. The chain is built from TRBV3-1 and TRBJ1-1, with D perhaps TRBD1 (6 bases). This CDR3 contains 16 residues. V lost 1 base, J lost 0 bases, and 12 bases lay in between. Germline values: CDR1 LGHDT, CDR2 YNNKEL (reference sequence).